The 13 T cell receptor beta chains in this list originate from one sample, sequenced in a study of a mutant IDH1 vaccine in newly diagnosed glioma (dated by TCRdb to the early 2020s). Antigens for these TCRs are unknown. Libraries were constructed by the immunoSEQ multiplex PCR assay. TCRdb re-hosts the immuneACCESS table, in-frame sequences only. Its copies lack some clones; in the studies checked, an unresolved V gene accounts for under half of them, and the cause for the rest is not known. For this sample there are about 94,000 clones; about 90% appear just once. Over 0.7% of the sample is in the top ten clones. The meaning of the sample's time point label: week 47, end of study. Each vaccine dose, consisting of 300 ug of a 20-mer mutant IDH1 peptide in Montanide, was administered subcutaneously with topical imiquimod. This specimen was PBMCs, taken from a glioma patient whose treatment included an IDH1 peptide vaccine. These receptors originate from a woman between 50 and 59 years old with glioma.

This chain connects TRBV11-1 to TRBJ2-7; D unresolved. This CDR3 region has 14 residues. From germline, CDR1 is SGHAT and CDR2 FQDESV (reference sequence). The V end lost 1 base, the J end lost 0 bases, and 7 bases lay between the germline ends. CDR3 region: CASSLDWVSYEQYF. CDR3 nucleotides: TGTGCCAGCAGCTTAGATTGGGTCTCCTACGAGCAGTACTTC.

This chain joins TRBV28 and TRBJ2-1, with 7 bases identical to TRBD1. Germline CDR1 reads MDHEN; CDR2 reads SYDVKM. CDR3 length: 17 residues. The junction had 8 bases not matched to a gene; V was cut back by 3 bases and J by 0 bases. For the CDR3, the DNA is TGTGCCAGCAGTTTCTGGGTCTCAGGGGGCTCCTACAATGAGCAGTTCTTC. Its protein is CASSFWVSGGSYNEQFF.

The chain carries TRBV18 and TRBJ2-7, with TRBD1 as a possible D gene (7 bases). The CDR3 extends over 12 amino acids. V was clipped by 5 bases and J by 4 bases, with 9 bases between them. CDR1 is KGHSH and CDR2 is LQKENI in the germline V gene. DNA for the CDR3: TGTGCCAGCTCAGCGGGACAGTACGAGCAGTACTTC. As protein: CASSAGQYEQYF.

The chain recombines TRBV2 with TRBJ1-6; no definite D call. The CDR3 spans 12 residues. Germline V lookup: CDR1 SNHLY, CDR2 FYNNEI. V was cut by 6 bases and J by 7 bases, with 7 bases left in between. This chain's CDR3 is CASRAGNSPLHF. CDR3 coding DNA: TGTGCCAGCAGGGCGGGGAATTCACCCCTCCACTTT.

This clone occurred once. The V and J genes are TRBV5-4 and TRBJ1-4; D is unclear. The germline V gene has CDR1 SGHNT and CDR2 YYREEE (reference sequence). V shed 0 bases and J shed 6 bases, with 9 bases lying between them. The CDR3 runs 14 residues. The CDR3 spells CASSLGTEDEKLFF. Written as DNA, the CDR3 is TGTGCCAGCAGCTTGGGGACGGAGGATGAAAAACTGTTTTTT.

This clone was observed once. V is TRBV4-1 and J is TRBJ2-1; possibly TRBD2 for D (5 bases). Germline CDR1 reads MGHRA; CDR2 reads YSYEKL. This CDR3 comprises 12 residues. V was trimmed by 4 bases and J by 16 bases, leaving 17 bases between them. Written as DNA, the CDR3 is TGCGCCAGCAGCCGACAACTAGGCGAGTTTTTCTTC. Its translation is CASSRQLGEFFF.

The sample holds many counts of this clone. V usage is TRBV5-1 and J usage is TRBJ2-7; either TRBD1 or TRBD2 may fit D (6 bases each). The CDR3 has 15 amino acids. Trimming shortened V by 0 bases and J by 2 bases, and 12 bases separated the two germline ends. Germline-derived CDR1 and CDR2 are SGHRS and YFSETQ. CDR3 nucleotides: TGCGCCAGCAGCTTGGCGACGGGGGCGGCCTACGAGCAGTACTTC. It encodes CASSLATGAAYEQYF.

V and J are TRBV18 and TRBJ1-3; D call uncertain. V was pared by 6 bases and J by 4 bases, with 10 bases between. CDR3 length: 13 amino acids. The germline CDR1 and CDR2 sequences are KGHSH and LQKENI. The CDR3 is CASSLDGGNTIYF. The CDR3 DNA follows: TGTGCCAGCTCCCTCGATGGGGGAAACACCATATATTTT.

This chain links TRBV21-1 with TRBJ1-2; TRBD1 is the table's D call and was not checked against the DNA. TRBV21-1 is a recognized pseudogene. The CDR3 extends over 18 amino acids. CDR3 sequence (DNA): TGTGCCAGCAGCCTCGAATTAGGGCAGGGTTATTTGGACTATGGCTACACCTTC. It is translated as CASSLELGQGYLDYGYTF.

The rearrangement uses TRBV11-2 and TRBJ2-3; D might be TRBD2 (6 bases). This CDR3 spans 14 amino acids. Germline V gene data show CDR1 as SGHAT and CDR2 as FQNNGV. V was cut by 1 base and J by 5 bases, with 10 bases left in between. Here the CDR3 reads CASSLGSGGDTQYF. The DNA for the CDR3 is TGTGCCAGCAGCTTAGGTAGCGGTGGAGATACGCAGTATTTT. The variable domain in full, completed from reference TRBV11-2 and TRBJ2-3, reads EAGVAQSPRYKIIEKRQSVAFWCNPISGHATLYWYQQILGQGPKLLIQFQNNGVVDDSQLPKDRFSAERLKGVDSTLKIQPAKLEDSAVYLCASSLGSGGDTQYFGPGTRLTVL.

The genes are TRBV29-1 and TRBJ1-5; D perhaps matches TRBD1 (5 bases). Germline V gene sequence: CDR1 SQVTM, CDR2 ANQGSEA. The CDR3 sequence is 12 residues long. Trimming took off 6 bases at V and 11 bases at J, with 17 bases between the two ends. The CDR3 sequence: CSVADGTASQHF. In DNA, the CDR3 is TGCAGCGTGGCAGATGGGACGGCGTCCCAGCATTTT.

CDR3 nucleotide sequence: TGCGCCAGCAGCTTGAGGACTAGCGGGAGTCTCGAGCAGTACTTC. This encodes CASSLRTSGSLEQYF. This sequence joins TRBV5-1 and TRBJ2-7, with 13 nucleotides matching TRBD2. V shed 1 base, J shed 6 bases, and the junction held 4 bases outside the gene matches. CDR1 is SGHRS and CDR2 is YFSETQ in the germline V gene. CDR3 length: 15 residues. The whole variable domain, remainder taken from reference TRBV5-1 and TRBJ2-7, is KAGVTQTPRYLIKTRGQQVTLSCSPISGHRSVSWYQQTPGQGLQFLFEYFSETQRNKGNFPGRFSGRQFSNSRSEMNVSTLELGDSALYLCASSLRTSGSLEQYFGPGTRLTVT.

This chain connects TRBV19 to TRBJ1-5, with D hard to call. The V and J ends lost 1 base and 6 bases respectively, with 4 bases between them. CDR3 length: 12 amino acids. Germline V gives CDR1 LNHDA, CDR2 SQIVND (reference sequence). As DNA, the CDR3 is TGTGCCAGTAGTATAGGGGGTCAGCCCCAGCATTTT. Protein product: CASSIGGQPQHF.